This T cell receptor beta chain came from a study of blood T cell repertoires in COVID-19 (dated by TCRdb to 2018 to 2020). Some background on the complete study: Collaborator samples came from the United States, Italy and Spain and covered acute and convalescent phases of COVID-19. The dataset comprised deeply sampled blood TCRbeta repertoires from subjects exposed to, actively infected with, or recovered from COVID-19. A de-identified subject ID, COVID-19 status, age in years and sex were almost always included in the sample metadata. The samples were drawn from two sources: the first 160 participants of the ongoing ImmuneRACE study, and fewer than 1,500 subjects contributed by 6 global collaborators. The material from the prospective study consisted of cDNA or gDNA derived from T cells, B-cell-depleted T cells, or PBMCs. Where available, HLA class I and class II types were taken from metadata supplied by the sample provider and were not determined by assay-based typing. The repertoires were released in a freely available public database intended as a resource for research on the immune response to SARS-CoV-2. Summary of the overall study and its limitations: The amount of clinical and demographic metadata varied by source and participant and was provided uncurated.

Note on this clone: Which antigen it targets is not known. Base qualities were left out, and no much larger clone turns up one base away.

Whole blood was collected in K2EDTA tubes by collaborating institutions according to the institutions' own protocols. For TCRbeta analysis, collaborators shipped samples in one of three forms: frozen whole blood, isolated PBMCs, or DNA extracted from either of those sample types. Measured from the cysteine to the phenylalanine, the CDR3 is 15 residues long. The entry retains the CDR3 DNA only, 45 bases that are in frame from base 1. CDR1 KGHSH and CDR2 LQKENI were looked up in the germline V gene. The germline ends are 12 bases apart after V is trimmed by 1 base and J by 3 bases. TCRbeta CDR3 regions were amplified from genomic DNA by means of the immunoSEQ Assay, a bias-controlled multiplex PCR. Turning to the authors' computational methods: Within the assay, amplification of reference gene primers was used to estimate how many nucleated cells each sample contained. Sequence reads were collapsed and filtered to measure the absolute abundance of every unique TCRbeta CDR3 rearrangement. For each sample, productive Simpson clonality was calculated as the square root of Simpson's diversity index over productive rearrangements. What TCRdb holds here is the immuneACCESS table cut down to in-frame rearrangements. Part of the clones is not present; checked against another copy, under half of the missing clones reflect an unresolved V gene, and the others are unexplained. That table furnishes V, J and clone size, whereas the DNA furnished D and trimming. The table for this sample lists 100,000 to 120,000 clones; around 81% of them were counted only once. In total, the top ten clones hold less than 45% of the sample.

The sample consisted of peripheral blood. This sequence was found in a man older than 75 with acute or convalescent COVID-19. The chain joins TRBV18 to TRBJ1-2; perhaps TRBD1 is the D gene, with 6 bases matching. DNA sequence: TGTGCCAGCTCACCACAACGGGGGGCGGACTATGGCTACACCTTC. It translates as CASSPQRGADYGYTF. The entire variable domain, with the stretches around the CDR3 drawn from the reference TRBV18 and TRBJ1-2 proteins, is NAGVMQNPRHLVRRRGQEARLRCSPMKGHSHVYWYRQLPEEGLKFMVYLQKENIIDESGMPKERFSAEFPKEGPSILRIQQVVRGDSAAYFCASSPQRGADYGYTFGSGTRLTVV.